The source of this T cell receptor beta chain is a study of cytomegalovirus exposure and HLA in healthy donors. Overall study findings and caveats: No immune exposure information besides CMV serostatus was available. In an earlier analysis, about 87% or about 30%: the productive usage of most TCR beta V segments.

This CDR3 is built from 18 residues. The V gene end was trimmed by 5 bases and the J gene end by 1 base; junction bases not matched to a gene: 13. Germline CDR1 reads SGHVS; CDR2 reads FNYEAQ. There are a few counts of this clone. Its specificity is unknown. PCR involved 60 Vbeta and 13 Jbeta primers. Libraries were prepared by immunoSEQ multiplex PCR; TCRdb keeps only in-frame clonotypes and omits some of them. The sample consists of hundreds of thousands of clones, more than 75% of them appearing once. The receptor comes from a man aged 35-49 years in good health and CMV-seropositive. Sequenced: PBMCs. The rearrangement joins TRBV7-6 to TRBJ1-1; 10 bases map to TRBD1. CDR3 region: CASSLRQGAAGGNTEAFF. CDR3 DNA: TGTGCCAGCAGCCTAAGACAGGGGGCCGCCGGGGGGAACACTGAAGCTTTCTTT. The full variable domain, in which reference TRBV7-6 and TRBJ1-1 provide the parts outside the CDR3, is GAGVSQSPRYKVTKRGQDVALRCDPISGHVSLYWYRQALGQGPEFLTYFNYEAQQDKSGLPNDRFSAERPEGSISTLTIQRTEQRDSAMYRCASSLRQGAAGGNTEAFFGQGTRLTVV.